A single sample gave rise to the 24 T cell receptor beta chains below, sequenced in a study of blood T cell repertoires in COVID-19. Sequencing used immunoSEQ multiplex PCR; TCRdb keeps in-frame clones, though not all of them. The sample holds about 250,000 clones, around 90% seen once. Sequencing used peripheral blood. These receptors were collected from a woman in her 30s with acute or convalescent COVID-19.

The V call is TRBV7-9, the J call TRBJ2-7; 14 nucleotides agree with TRBD2. V was pared by 5 bases and J by 3 bases, with 3 bases of the junction left unmatched. Germline assignment: CDR1 SEHNR and CDR2 FQNEAQ (reference sequence). CDR3 length equals 15 residues. CDR3 sequence (DNA): TGTGCCAGCAGCCCCGGACTAGCGGGAGGCTACGAGCAGTACTTC. Its protein product is CASSPGLAGGYEQYF.

This clone was found once. The same CDR3 arises from other DNA sequences in this sample as well. The chain couples TRBV29-1 to TRBJ1-3; D not resolved. Germline CDR1 is SQVTM and CDR2 is ANQGSEA. This CDR3 is 13 amino acids long. V was cut by 4 bases and J by 0 bases, with 7 bases left in between. CDR3 sequence (DNA): TGCAGCGTTGTTTGGAGCTCTGGAAACACCATATATTTT. It encodes CSVVWSSGNTIYF.

The rearrangement uses TRBV7-9 and TRBJ2-5, with D possibly matching TRBD2 (7 bases). This CDR3 spans 15 amino acids. V was clipped by 5 bases and J by 3 bases, with 16 bases between them. The germline V gene encodes CDR1 SEHNR and CDR2 FQNEAQ (reference sequence). The CDR3 loop is CASSPEGRGKETQYF. For the CDR3, the DNA is TGTGCCAGCAGCCCCGAAGGGAGGGGGAAAGAGACCCAGTACTTC.

The chain employs TRBV7-9 and TRBJ2-7; 14 bases line up with TRBD2. The germline gives CDR1 SEHNR, CDR2 FQNEAQ (reference sequence). The CDR3 length is 17 residues. V lost 3 bases, J lost 3 bases, and 7 bases stayed unmatched. The CDR3 coding sequence is TGTGCCAGCAGCTTCGCGCGTGGGACTAGCGGGAGCTACGAGCAGTACTTC. Translated: CASSFARGTSGSYEQYF.

This chain uses TRBV19 with TRBJ2-2; 9 nucleotides align to TRBD1. The germline CDR1 and CDR2 sequences are LNHDA and SQIVND (reference sequence). With V trimmed by 6 bases and J by 6 bases, 8 bases remained unmatched. The CDR3 is 15 residues long. Here the CDR3 reads CASRGGQGGPGELFF. CDR3 in DNA: TGTGCCAGTAGGGGGGGACAGGGTGGCCCCGGGGAGCTGTTTTTT.

This clone was detected a few times. CDR3 sequence: CASSQRGSNQPQHF. CDR3 bases: TGTGCCAGCAGCCAAAGGGGTAGCAATCAGCCCCAGCATTTT. The chain carries TRBV27 and TRBJ1-5; possibly TRBD1 for D (5 bases). Trimming pared 6 bases from V and 0 bases from J, leaving 9 bases between. CDR1 is MNHEY and CDR2 is SMNVEV in the germline V gene (reference sequence). CDR3 length: 14 residues.

The genes are TRBV7-8 and TRBJ1-6; no clear D gene. This CDR3 spans 15 amino acids. The germline CDR1 and CDR2 sequences are SGHVS and FQNEAQ. V lost 3 bases to trimming and J lost 0 bases, with 6 bases between them. CDR3 sequence: CASSFRISYNSPLHF. The CDR3, as DNA: TGTGCCAGCAGCTTCAGGATCTCCTATAATTCACCCCTCCACTTT.

The rearrangement uses TRBV29-1 and TRBJ2-5; 10 bases align to TRBD2. The CDR3 is 13 residues long. CDR1 and CDR2 (germline): SQVTM, ANQGSEA. With 7 bases clipped from V and 4 bases from J, the junction kept 6 bases outside the gene matches. The CDR3 DNA reads TGCAGCGCACAATGGACTAGCGGAGAGACCCAGTACTTC. Translation gives CSAQWTSGETQYF.

Here the CDR3 reads CASSPSTGSRETQYF. In DNA, the CDR3 is TGTGCCAGCTCACCAAGTACCGGGAGCAGGGAGACCCAGTACTTC. The rearrangement uses TRBV18 and TRBJ2-5; D perhaps matches TRBD2 (6 bases). CDR3 length: 15 amino acids. V lost 2 bases and J 5 bases, leaving 15 bases between the germline ends. Germline lookup yields CDR1 KGHSH and CDR2 LQKENI.

In DNA form, the CDR3 reads TGTGCCAGTAGTTGGGCAGAGAACTACGAGCAGTACTTC. Protein product: CASSWAENYEQYF. V and J are TRBV19 and TRBJ2-7; D remains unclear. Germline values: CDR1 LNHDA, CDR2 SQIVND (reference sequence). The V end was cut by 5 bases, the J end by 3 bases, with 11 bases between. The CDR3 has 13 residues.

This chain joins TRBV5-4 and TRBJ2-7, with 8 nucleotides matching TRBD2. With 1 base clipped from V and 6 bases from J, the junction kept 3 bases outside the gene matches. Looked up from germline, CDR1 is SGHNT and CDR2 is YYREEE (reference sequence). The CDR3 sequence is 13 residues long. CDR3 sequence (DNA): TGTGCCAGCAGCTTGAGGACTAGCAGCGAGCAGTACTTC. This translates into CASSLRTSSEQYF.

V and J are TRBV16 and TRBJ2-3; D is unclear. Looked up from germline, CDR1 is KGHSY and CDR2 is FQNENV. The CDR3 is made up of 12 amino acids. V was pared by 4 bases and J by 3 bases, with 5 bases between. The DNA for the CDR3 is TGTGCCAGCAGCCTACAAACAGATACGCAGTATTTT. Translated, it gives CASSLQTDTQYF.

This clone was seen a few times. The J gene is TRBJ2-7, the V gene TRBV28; 7 nucleotides match TRBD1. The CDR3 consists of 15 residues. Trimming took 4 bases from V and 0 from J; bases not matched to a gene: 6. CDR1 is MDHEN, CDR2 SYDVKM, per germline. Written as DNA, the CDR3 is TGTGCCAGCAGTTCCGACAGGGATACCTCCTACGAGCAGTACTTC. Encoded protein: CASSSDRDTSYEQYF.

The sample holds one count of this clone. The chain employs TRBV1 and TRBJ2-7; the table's D gene call, TRBD2, was not cross checked with the DNA. TRBV1 is reported as a pseudogene. The CDR3 contains 17 residues. CDR3 in amino acids: CTSSQKRAGKSSYEQYF. In nucleotides, the CDR3 is TGCACCAGCAGCCAAAAGAGGGCGGGAAAGTCCTCCTACGAGCAGTACTTC.

This clone was detected a few times. This chain connects TRBV7-3 to TRBJ2-3; D is possibly TRBD2 (7 bases). The CDR3 runs 16 residues. V was cut by 1 base and J by 0 bases, with 11 bases left in between. CDR1 and CDR2 from the germline V gene are SGHTA and FQGTGA. The DNA of the CDR3 is TGTGCCAGCAGCTTAATTGCGGGGGCTAGCACAGATACGCAGTATTTT. Its translation: CASSLIAGASTDTQYF.

This clone appeared a few times. The CDR3 protein is CASSGRAGGRNQPQHF. Here the CDR3 DNA reads TGTGCCAGCAGCGGGAGGGCAGGGGGACGCAATCAGCCCCAGCATTTT. The rearrangement uses TRBV27 and TRBJ1-5, with TRBD1 identical over 7 bases. CDR1 is MNHEY, CDR2 SMNVEV, per germline (reference sequence). The CDR3 is 16 amino acids. With V trimmed by 6 bases and J by 2 bases, 10 bases remained unmatched.

The chain combines TRBV7-9 with TRBJ1-2; 9 bases match TRBD1. CDR3 length: 13 amino acids. V trimming: 5 bases; J trimming: 7 bases; junction bases outside the gene matches: 5. In germline, CDR1 is SEHNR, CDR2 FQNEAQ (reference sequence). In nucleotides, the CDR3 is TGTGCCAGCAGCCAGGACAGGGGAGCTGGCTACACCTTC. Translated, it gives CASSQDRGAGYTF.

This clone was found once. The V gene is TRBV5-1, the J gene TRBJ2-7; the match to TRBD2 covers 10 bases. Trimming took 2 bases from V and 2 from J; bases not matched to a gene: 4. There are 15 residues in the CDR3. The germline V gene has CDR1 SGHRS and CDR2 YFSETQ. CDR3 in amino acids: CASSLASGGTYEQYF. The CDR3 coding sequence is TGCGCCAGCAGCTTAGCTAGCGGGGGAACCTACGAGCAGTACTTC. Full variable domain (missing parts from reference TRBV5-1 and TRBJ2-7): KAGVTQTPRYLIKTRGQQVTLSCSPISGHRSVSWYQQTPGQGLQFLFEYFSETQRNKGNFPGRFSGRQFSNSRSEMNVSTLELGDSALYLCASSLASGGTYEQYFGPGTRLTVT.

This chain links TRBV29-1 with TRBJ2-7; 10 positions agree with TRBD2. V trimming: 3 bases; J trimming: 4 bases; junction bases outside the gene matches: 0. This CDR3 is 12 amino acids long. Germline V gene data show CDR1 as SQVTM and CDR2 as ANQGSEA. CDR3 sequence reads: CSVDSGGYEQYF. CDR3 DNA sequence: TGCAGCGTTGATAGCGGGGGGTACGAGCAGTACTTC.

V usage is TRBV20-1 and J usage is TRBJ2-2, with unresolved D. CDR1 and CDR2 from the germline V gene are DFQATT and SNEGSKA (reference sequence). V lost 2 bases, J lost 7 bases, and 5 bases lay in between. The CDR3 length is 11 residues. DNA of the CDR3: TGCAGTGCTAGAACGGGCGGGGAGCTGTTTTTT. It specifies CSARTGGELFF.

The chain couples TRBV11-3 to TRBJ2-7; the D gene is possibly TRBD2 (5 bases). This CDR3 has 14 residues. Germline V lookup: CDR1 SGHNT, CDR2 YENEEA. Trimming pared 1 base from V and 0 bases from J, leaving 7 bases between. CDR3 in DNA: TGTGCCAGCAGCTTAGGAGGGAGCTCCTACGAGCAGTACTTC. Translation: CASSLGGSSYEQYF.

V usage is TRBV10-3 and J usage is TRBJ2-3; maybe TRBD1 (6 bases). This CDR3 comprises 14 residues. Germline V gene data show CDR1 as ENHRY and CDR2 as SYGVKD. Trimming removed 7 bases at V and 4 bases at J, with 15 bases between. As DNA, the CDR3 is TGTGCCATCAAACAGGGTATCAAAGCAGATACGCAGTATTTT. Translating gives CAIKQGIKADTQYF.

The chain uses TRBV6-2 or TRBV6-3 and TRBJ2-7, with TRBD1 as a possible D gene (6 bases). Germline V gene sequence: CDR1 MNHEY, CDR2 SVGEGT. The CDR3 is 16 residues long. Deletions cut 6 bases from V and 2 bases from J, with 20 bases between. CDR3 residues: CASSFGQKIFPYEQYF. CDR3 bases: TGTGCCAGCAGCTTTGGACAGAAAATTTTCCCCTACGAGCAGTACTTC.

V is TRBV18 and J is TRBJ1-5; 8 bases agree with TRBD1. Germline V gene lookup returns CDR1 KGHSH and CDR2 LQKENI. Germline trimming cut 3 bases from V and 4 bases from J; bases unmatched to any gene: 8. There are 16 residues in the CDR3. The CDR3 coding sequence is TGTGCCAGCTCACCGGGACAGGTCCTTAATAATCAGCCCCAGCATTTT. It is translated as CASSPGQVLNNQPQHF.